One T cell receptor (beta chain) is described in this entry. What it binds is not known. The sample belongs to a study of OX40 agonist ivuxolimab in advanced cancers. V dropped 1 base and J dropped 5 bases, with 18 bases sitting between them. This CDR3 has 17 amino acids. Germline V gene data show CDR1 as LGHNA and CDR2 as YNFKEQ. The study, taken as a whole, reports: Dose levels from 0.1 to 3.0 mg/kg saw CD4+ and CD8+ blood T cells expand clonally by week 6. Also present in some nonresponders was a low level of normalized T-cell clonal expansion.

Using immunoSEQ multiplex PCR, the repertoire was profiled, and TCRdb retains in-frame clones only, with some absent. The table shows over 10,000 clones, with more than 70% occurring only once. V and J are TRBV4-2 and TRBJ1-5; D is unclear. The sample here was CD4+ or CD8+ T cells sorted from blood, taken in a trial of the OX40 agonist ivuxolimab. This clonotype was sampled from an adult with an advanced solid tumor such as melanoma, head and neck, liver or kidney cancer. CDR3 in amino acids: CASSQGASGGYDQPQHF. CDR3 DNA sequence: TGTGCCAGCAGCCAAGGGGCTTCAGGAGGTTATGATCAGCCCCAGCATTTT.